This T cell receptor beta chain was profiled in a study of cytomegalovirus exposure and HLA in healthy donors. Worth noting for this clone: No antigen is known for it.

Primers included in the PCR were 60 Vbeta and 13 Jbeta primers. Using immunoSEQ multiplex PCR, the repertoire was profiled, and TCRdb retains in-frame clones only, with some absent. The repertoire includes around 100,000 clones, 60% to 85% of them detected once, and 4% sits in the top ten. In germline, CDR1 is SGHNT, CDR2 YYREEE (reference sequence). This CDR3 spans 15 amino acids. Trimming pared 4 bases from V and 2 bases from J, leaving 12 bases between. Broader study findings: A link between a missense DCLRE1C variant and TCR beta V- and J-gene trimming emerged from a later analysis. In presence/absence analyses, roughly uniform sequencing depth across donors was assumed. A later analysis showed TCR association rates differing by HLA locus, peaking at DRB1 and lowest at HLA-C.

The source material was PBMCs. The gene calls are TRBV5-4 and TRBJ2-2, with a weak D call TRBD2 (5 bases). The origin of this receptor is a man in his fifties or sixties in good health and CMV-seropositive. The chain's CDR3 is CASSISGANTGELFF. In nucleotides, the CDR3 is TGTGCCAGCAGCATAAGCGGAGCTAACACCGGGGAGCTGTTTTTT.